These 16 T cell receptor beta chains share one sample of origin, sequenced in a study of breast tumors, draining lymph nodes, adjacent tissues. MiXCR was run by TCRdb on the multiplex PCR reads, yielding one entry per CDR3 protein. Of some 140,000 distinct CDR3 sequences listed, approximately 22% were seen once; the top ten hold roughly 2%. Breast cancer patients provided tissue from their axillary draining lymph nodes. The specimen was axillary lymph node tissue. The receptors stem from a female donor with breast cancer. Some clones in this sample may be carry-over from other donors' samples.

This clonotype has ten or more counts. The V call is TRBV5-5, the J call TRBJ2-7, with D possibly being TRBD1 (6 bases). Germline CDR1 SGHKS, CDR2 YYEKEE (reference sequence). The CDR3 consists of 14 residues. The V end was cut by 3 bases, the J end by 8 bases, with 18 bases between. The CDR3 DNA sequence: TGTGCCAGCAGCTCCTCCGGGACAAATAACCAGCAGTACTTC. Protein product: CASSSSGTNNQQYF.

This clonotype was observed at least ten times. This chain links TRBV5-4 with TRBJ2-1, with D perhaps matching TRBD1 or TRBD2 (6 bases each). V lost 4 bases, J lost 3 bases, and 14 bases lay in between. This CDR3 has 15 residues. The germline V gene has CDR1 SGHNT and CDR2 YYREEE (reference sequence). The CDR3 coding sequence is TGTGCCAGCAGCCGGGGGCAGGGCGGCTACAATGAGCAGTTCTTC. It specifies CASSRGQGGYNEQFF.

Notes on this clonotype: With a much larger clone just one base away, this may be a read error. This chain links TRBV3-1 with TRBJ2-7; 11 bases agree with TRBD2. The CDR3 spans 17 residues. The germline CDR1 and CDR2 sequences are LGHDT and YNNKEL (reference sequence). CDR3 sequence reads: CASSQVGSGRADYERYF. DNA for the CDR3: TGTGCCAGCAGCCAAGTCGGTAGCGGGAGGGCCGACTACGAGCGGTACTTC.

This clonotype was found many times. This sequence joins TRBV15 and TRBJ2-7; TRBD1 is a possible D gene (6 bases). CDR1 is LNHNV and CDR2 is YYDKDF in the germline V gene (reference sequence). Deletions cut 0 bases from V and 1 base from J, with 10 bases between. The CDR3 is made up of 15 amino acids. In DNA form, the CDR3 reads TGTGCCACCAGCAGAGACCTGGGACAATCCTACGAGCAGTACTTC. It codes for CATSRDLGQSYEQYF.

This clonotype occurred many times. The CDR3 is CASSSPEVGTDTQYF. CDR3 DNA sequence: TGTGCCAGCAGCTCTCCCGAGGTTGGCACAGATACGCAGTATTTT. This chain links TRBV7-9 with TRBJ2-3; D not resolved. CDR1 is SEHNR, CDR2 FQNEAQ, per germline (reference sequence). The CDR3 is made up of 15 amino acids. V lost 4 bases and J lost 1, with 12 bases in between.

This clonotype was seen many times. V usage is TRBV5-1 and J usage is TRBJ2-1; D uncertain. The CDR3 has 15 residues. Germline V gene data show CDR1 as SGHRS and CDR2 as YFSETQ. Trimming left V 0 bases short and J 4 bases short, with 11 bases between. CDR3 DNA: TGCGCCAGCAGCTTGGCGACTCTGGGATACAATGAGCAGTTCTTC. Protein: CASSLATLGYNEQFF.

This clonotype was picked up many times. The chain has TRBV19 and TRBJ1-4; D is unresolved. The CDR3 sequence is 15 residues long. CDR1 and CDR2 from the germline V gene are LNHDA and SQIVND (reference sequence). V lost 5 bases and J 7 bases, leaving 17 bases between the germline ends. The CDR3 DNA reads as TGTGCCAGTAGTGGACGACTCTGGGGAGGTGAAAAACTGTTTTTT. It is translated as CASSGRLWGGEKLFF.

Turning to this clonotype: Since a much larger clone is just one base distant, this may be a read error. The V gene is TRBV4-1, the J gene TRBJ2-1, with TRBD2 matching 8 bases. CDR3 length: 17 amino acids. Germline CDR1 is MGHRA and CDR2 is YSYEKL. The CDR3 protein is CASNQVGILAGRDEQFF. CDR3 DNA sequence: TGCGCCAGCAACCAAGTTGGAATCTTAGCGGGGAGGGATGAGCAGTTCTTC.

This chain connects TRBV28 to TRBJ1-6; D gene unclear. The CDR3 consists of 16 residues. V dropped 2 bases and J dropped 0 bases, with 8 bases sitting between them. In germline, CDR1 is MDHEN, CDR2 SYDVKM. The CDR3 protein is CASSLASSSYNSPLHF. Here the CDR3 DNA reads TGTGCCAGCAGTTTAGCCTCGAGCTCCTATAATTCACCCCTCCACTTT.

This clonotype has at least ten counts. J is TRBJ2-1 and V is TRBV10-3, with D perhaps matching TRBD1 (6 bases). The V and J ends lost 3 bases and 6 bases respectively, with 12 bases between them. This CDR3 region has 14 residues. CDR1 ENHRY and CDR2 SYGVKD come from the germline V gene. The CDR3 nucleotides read TGTGCCATCAGTGACAGGGGAGCGAGCAATGAGCAGTTCTTC. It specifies CAISDRGASNEQFF.

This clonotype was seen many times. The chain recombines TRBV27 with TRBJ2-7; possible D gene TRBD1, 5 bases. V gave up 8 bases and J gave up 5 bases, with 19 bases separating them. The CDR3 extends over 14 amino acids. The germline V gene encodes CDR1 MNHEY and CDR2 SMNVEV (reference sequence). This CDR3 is CASRLKQGIHEQYF. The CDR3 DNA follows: TGTGCCAGCCGCTTGAAGCAGGGCATCCACGAGCAGTACTTC.

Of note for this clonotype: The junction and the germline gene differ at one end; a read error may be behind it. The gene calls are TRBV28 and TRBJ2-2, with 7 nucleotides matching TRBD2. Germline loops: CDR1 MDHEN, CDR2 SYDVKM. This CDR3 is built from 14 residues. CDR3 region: CAGRSSGNTGELFF. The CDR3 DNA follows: TGTGCCGGCAGATCTAGCGGAAACACCGGGGAGCTGTTTTTT.

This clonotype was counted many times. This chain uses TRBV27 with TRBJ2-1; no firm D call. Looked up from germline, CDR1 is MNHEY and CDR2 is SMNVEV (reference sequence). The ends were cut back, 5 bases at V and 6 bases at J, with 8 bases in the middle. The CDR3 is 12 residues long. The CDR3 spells CASSPRSNEQFF. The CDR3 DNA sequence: TGTGCCAGCAGTCCACGATCCAATGAGCAGTTCTTC.

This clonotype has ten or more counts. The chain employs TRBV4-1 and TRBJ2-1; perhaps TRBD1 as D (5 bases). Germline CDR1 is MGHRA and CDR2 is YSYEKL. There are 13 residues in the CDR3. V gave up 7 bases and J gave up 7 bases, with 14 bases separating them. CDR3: CASNHGTGNEQFF. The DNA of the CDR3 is TGCGCCAGCAACCACGGCACAGGTAATGAGCAGTTCTTC.

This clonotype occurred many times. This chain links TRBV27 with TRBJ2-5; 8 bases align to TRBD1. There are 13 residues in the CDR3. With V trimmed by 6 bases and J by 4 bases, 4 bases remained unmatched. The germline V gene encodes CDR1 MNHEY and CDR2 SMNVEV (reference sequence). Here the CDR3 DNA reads TGTGCCAGCAGAACACAGGGGGTAGAGACCCAGTACTTC. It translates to CASRTQGVETQYF.

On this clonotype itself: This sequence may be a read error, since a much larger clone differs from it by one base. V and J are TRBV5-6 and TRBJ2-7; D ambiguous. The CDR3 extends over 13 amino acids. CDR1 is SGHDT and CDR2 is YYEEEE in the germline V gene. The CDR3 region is CVSSFRASYEQYF. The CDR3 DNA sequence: TGTGTCAGCAGCTTCCGGGCCTCCTACGAGCAGTACTTC.